The entry below gives a single TCR beta chain sequence along with its context. Only in-frame clones appear in the TCRdb table, and some are missing; sequencing was by immunoSEQ multiplex PCR. The sample has about 680,000 clones, more than 70% seen once. This specimen belongs to a study of Ad26.COV2.S vaccination and SARS-CoV-2 variants. Germline V lookup: CDR1 SEHNR, CDR2 FQNEAQ (reference sequence). The length of the CDR3 is 15 residues. The V gene lost 5 bases and the J gene lost 4 bases, with 17 bases spanning the gap. Treatment defined: roughly 19 received Ad26.COV2.S at low or high dose, single or two shots; roughly 5 received placebo; per-sample allocation not given. Samples came from day 63 after the first vaccine or placebo injection.

The sample was peripheral blood, taken in a trial of Ad26.COV2.S vaccine versus placebo. This chain links TRBV7-9 with TRBJ1-2, with D uncertain. The TCR originated in a person aged 18-65 years who received the Ad26.COV2.S COVID-19 vaccine or a placebo. The CDR3 loop is CASSVDSVGSYGYTF. The CDR3 DNA follows: TGTGCCAGCAGCGTGGACTCAGTGGGGAGCTATGGCTACACCTTC.